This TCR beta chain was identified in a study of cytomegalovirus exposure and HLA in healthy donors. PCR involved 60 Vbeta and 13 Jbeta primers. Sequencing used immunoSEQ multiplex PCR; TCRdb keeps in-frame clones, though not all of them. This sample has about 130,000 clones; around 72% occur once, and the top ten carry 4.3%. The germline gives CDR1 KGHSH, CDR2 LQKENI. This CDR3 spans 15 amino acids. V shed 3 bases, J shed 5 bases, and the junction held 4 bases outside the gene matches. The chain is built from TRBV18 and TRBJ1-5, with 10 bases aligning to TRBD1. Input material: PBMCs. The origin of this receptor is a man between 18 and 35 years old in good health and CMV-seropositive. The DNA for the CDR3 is TGTGCCAGCTCACCCGGGACAGGGGACTATCAGCCCCAGCATTTT. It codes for CASSPGTGDYQPQHF.